One sample yielded the 16 T cell receptor beta chains listed below, sequenced in a study of technical replicates of blood from a few donors. Libraries were prepared by immunoSEQ multiplex PCR; TCRdb keeps only in-frame clonotypes and omits some of them. In the table there are about 76,000 clones, approximately 97% of which are singletons. The sequenced sample consisted of T cells isolated from PBMCs. All receptors come from a human donor in good health.

This clone has just one count. The chain uses TRBV7-3 and TRBJ1-1; 8 bases align to TRBD1. The CDR3 totals 13 residues. Losses at the gene ends were 2 bases for V and 6 bases for J; bases not matched to a gene: 2. The germline V gene has CDR1 SGHTA and CDR2 FQGTGA. CDR3 nucleotide sequence: TGTGCCAGCAGCTTATCGACAGGGGCTGAAGCTTTCTTT. Its translation is CASSLSTGAEAFF.

The chain carries TRBV11-2 and TRBJ1-2; 10 nucleotides line up with TRBD1. The CDR3 has 16 residues. The V gene's germline CDR1 is SGHAT and CDR2 FQNNGV. The ends lost 4 bases at V and 3 bases at J; junction bases unmatched: 8. The DNA of the CDR3 is TGTGCCAGCAGCTCCTATGGGACAGGGGCGCACTATGGCTACACCTTC. Its translation is CASSSYGTGAHYGYTF.

V gene TRBV7-3 combines with J gene TRBJ1-5; D is ambiguous. V lost 6 bases and J lost 7, with 10 bases in between. The CDR3 covers 12 residues. Per the germline V gene, CDR1 is SGHTA and CDR2 is FQGTGA. CDR3: CASRTTRQPQHF. The CDR3, as DNA: TGTGCCAGCAGGACTACAAGGCAGCCCCAGCATTTT.

The chain combines TRBV6-1 with TRBJ2-7; TRBD2 matches 9 bases. Trimming removed 6 bases from V and 7 bases from J; junction bases left unmatched: 13. Germline V gene data show CDR1 as MNHNS and CDR2 as SASEGT. The CDR3 runs 15 residues. The CDR3 region has the DNA TGTGCCAGCAGAACCCTGACTAGCGGCCTAACTGAGCAGTACTTC. It translates to CASRTLTSGLTEQYF.

This chain links TRBV7-9 with TRBJ1-1, with 11 positions matching TRBD1. V gave up 6 bases and J gave up 4 bases; unmatched junction bases: 7. This CDR3 comprises 15 residues. Germline V gives CDR1 SEHNR, CDR2 FQNEAQ (reference sequence). The CDR3 protein is CASSVLGQGATEAFF. The CDR3 DNA is TGTGCCAGCAGTGTACTAGGACAGGGGGCCACTGAAGCTTTCTTT.

The chain joins TRBV11-2 to TRBJ2-7; 7 bases map to TRBD2. The CDR3 runs to 18 residues. V lost 2 bases, J lost 4 bases, and 17 bases stayed unmatched. Germline CDR1 reads SGHAT; CDR2 reads FQNNGV. CDR3 loop: CASSLFGLGGSKVYEQYF. In nucleotides, the CDR3 is TGTGCCAGCAGCTTATTCGGTTTGGGCGGGAGTAAGGTTTACGAGCAGTACTTC.

The V gene is TRBV4-1, the J gene TRBJ1-1; 9 positions match TRBD1. The CDR3 is made up of 16 amino acids. J lost 4 bases, V lost 1 base, and 7 bases had no gene match. Germline CDR1 reads MGHRA; CDR2 reads YSYEKL. Here the CDR3 reads CASSQGTGVTLTEAFF. CDR3 coding DNA: TGCGCCAGCAGCCAAGGGACAGGGGTCACCCTCACTGAAGCTTTCTTT.

The rearrangement uses TRBV15 and TRBJ1-1; TRBD1 aligns across 7 bases. V lost 4 bases and J lost 1; bases outside the gene matches: 3. Germline CDR1 is LNHNV and CDR2 is YYDKDF (reference sequence). The CDR3 loop spans 14 amino acids. The CDR3 coding sequence is TGTGCCACCAGCATCGGACAGGAGAACACTGAAGCTTTCTTT. Translating it yields CATSIGQENTEAFF.

The chain links TRBV27 to TRBJ2-1; D possibly corresponds to TRBD2 (6 bases). Germline V gene lookup returns CDR1 MNHEY and CDR2 SMNVEV (reference sequence). CDR3 size: 16 residues. V shed 0 bases and J shed 0 bases, with 9 bases lying between them. The DNA for the CDR3 is TGTGCCAGCAGTTTATCTGGGGGGAGCTCCTACAATGAGCAGTTCTTC. This translates into CASSLSGGSSYNEQFF.

The chain uses TRBV5-6 and TRBJ1-4, with a possible D match to TRBD1 (5 bases). From germline, CDR1 is SGHDT and CDR2 YYEEEE. V shed 6 bases and J shed 7 bases, with 10 bases lying between them. The CDR3 sequence is 12 residues long. The CDR3 coding sequence is TGTGCCAGCAATAGGGGTCTTGAAAAACTGTTTTTT. As protein: CASNRGLEKLFF.

The chain employs TRBV29-1 and TRBJ2-2; 8 bases line up with TRBD2. Germline CDR1 SQVTM, CDR2 ANQGSEA. The length of the CDR3 is 17 residues. Trimming removed 0 bases from V and 2 bases from J; junction bases left unmatched: 8. The CDR3 region is CSVEDRLAGDNTGELFF. Here the CDR3 DNA reads TGCAGCGTTGAAGATCGGCTAGCGGGTGATAACACCGGGGAGCTGTTTTTT.

The chain has TRBV10-3 and TRBJ1-2, with 10 bases fitting TRBD1. CDR3 size: 14 residues. Looked up from germline, CDR1 is ENHRY and CDR2 is SYGVKD. With 0 bases clipped from V and 5 bases from J, the junction kept 0 bases outside the gene matches. CDR3 amino acids: CAISESGQGYGYTF. The CDR3 DNA is TGTGCCATCAGTGAGTCGGGACAGGGGTATGGCTACACCTTC.

The V call is TRBV6-5, the J call TRBJ1-6; D is undetermined. CDR1 and CDR2 from the germline V gene are MNHEY and SVGAGI. The CDR3 spans 12 residues. V lost 9 bases and J 8 bases, leaving 11 bases between the germline ends. The CDR3 protein is CASSDADSPLHF. In DNA, the CDR3 is TGTGCCAGTAGTGATGCGGATTCACCCCTCCACTTT.

The rearrangement uses TRBV27 and TRBJ2-3, with TRBD2 matching over 10 bases. The CDR3 length is 16 residues. J lost 7 bases, V lost 1 base, and 8 bases had no gene match. Germline V gene lookup returns CDR1 MNHEY and CDR2 SMNVEV (reference sequence). The CDR3 DNA reads as TGTGCCAGCAGTTTATACCTAGCGGGGGAGTTTAATACGCAGTATTTT. This translates into CASSLYLAGEFNTQYF.

In nucleotides, the CDR3 is TGTGCCAGCAGTCCCCCAGGGGGAAACTACTACGAGCAGTACTTC. Translating gives CASSPPGGNYYEQYF. This chain connects TRBV27 to TRBJ2-7; 7 nucleotides match TRBD1. The germline CDR1 and CDR2 sequences are MNHEY and SMNVEV (reference sequence). V gave up 5 bases and J gave up 3 bases; unmatched junction bases: 10. The CDR3 loop spans 15 amino acids.

V usage is TRBV7-6 and J usage is TRBJ2-7, with D tentatively TRBD1 (5 bases). V shed 5 bases and J shed 1 base, with 18 bases lying between them. The CDR3 runs to 16 residues. Germline CDR1 reads SGHVS; CDR2 reads FNYEAQ. In DNA, the CDR3 is TGTGCCAGCAGCCACCCCCTCCAGGGAAAATCCTACGAGCAGTACTTC. Encoded protein: CASSHPLQGKSYEQYF.